The source of this TCR beta chain is a study of T cell responses to AZD1222 COVID-19 vaccine (dated by TCRdb to the early 2020s). Notes on the research overall: AZD1222 recipients with second doses at about 4 weeks or about 12 weeks were pooled, because spike-specific TCR depth and breadth did not differ between schedules. Trial participants were enrolled by age into subgroups of 18-55, 56-69 and 70-plus years, and about 150, 27 and 61 TCR-sequenced participants, respectively, were included in these subgroups. TCR sequencing was performed for about 250 trial participants, of whom approximately 200 were given two doses of AZD1222 and approximately 26 were given two doses of MenACWY control vaccine.

The CDR3 regions of human TCRbeta chains were analyzed by immunosequencing. The original methods were these. TCRs in the repertoires were compared against a reference library of SARS-CoV-2-specific TCRs that had been generated with the MIRA antigen-specificity platform. Breadth meant the fraction of unique TCRs that were SARS-CoV-2-associated, whereas depth meant the fraction of total T cells that were SARS-CoV-2-associated. Using the MIRA data, each spike-specific TCR was assigned both to the spike region to which the TCR was reactive and to a CD4 or CD8 class. Log10-transformed breadth and depth values were compared by one-way ANOVA with Sidak's multiple comparisons tests. Sourced from immuneACCESS, this table was stored by TCRdb with only in-frame sequences that have V and J called. A share of the clones is absent; for the studies checked, an unresolved V gene accounts for under half, and the remainder has no known explanation. D and trimming come from the DNA, and the V and J calls and clone size come from that table. The sample table records around 90,000 clones; 65% to 90% of these occur just once. The ten largest clones add up to about 6% of the sample.

Details on this clone: This receptor's antigen is unknown. No quality values exist for individual bases; no much larger clone is one base distant.

In light of the paper, this sample's time point label describes: baseline before first vaccination. Vaccinee samples were obtained from the UK trials COV001 and COV002, which included a single-blind randomized controlled phase 2/3 trial of AZD1222 (ChAdOx1 nCoV-19) in healthy adults. For TCRbeta chain sequencing, PBMC samples from trial participants were taken at day 0 and at day 28 after the second dose. According to the germline V gene, CDR1 reads KGHSH and CDR2 reads LQKENI. V is shortened by 3 bases, J by 3 bases, and the region joining them spans 6 bases. The CDR3, from cysteine to phenylalanine, totals 13 residues. The read is trimmed to its CDR3 DNA, 39 bases read in frame from base 1. Overall results and qualifications from the work: Nearly half of unique spike-specific TCRs reportedly recognized epitopes outside regions mutated in the B.1.351 and B.1.1.7 variants. Conclusions about previously exposed vaccinees are limited, since just five or six AZD1222 recipients were seropositive for SARS-CoV-2 at baseline. Vaccine-associated CD4 TCRs spanned the whole spike protein, with dominant responses in regions 160-218 and 743-854. Because no samples from the day 14 peak response were available, repertoires could be characterized only after the peak T cell response. After two AZD1222 doses, spike-specific TCR breadth and depth were significantly higher than at day 0 and than in MenACWY recipients. Most participants were white British and females outnumbered males, and the authors suggested that clonal diversity may have been underestimated. The 56-69-year group was small, and its depth increase did not reach significance, likely because of low power.

The clonotype comes from an adult in good health. The V gene is TRBV18 and the J gene is TRBJ2-1; the D gene is unclear. Sequenced material: peripheral blood, taken on day 0 of AZD1222 vaccination. CDR3 reads: CASSPSSYNEQFF. The DNA reads as follows: TGTGCCAGCTCACCCTCTAGCTACAATGAGCAGTTCTTC.